This T cell receptor (beta chain) was retrieved from a study of T and B cells in COVID-19 patients (dated by TCRdb to between 2020 and 2021). About the investigation overall: In this study, adaptive immunity was profiled in COVID-19 patients who either had active infection or had recovered, using TRB and IGH repertoire sequencing of peripheral blood. A recovered cohort comprised more than 15 patients contributing under 25 samples, mostly after mild to moderate COVID-19 managed as outpatients. A median age of approximately 34 years was recorded in the recovered cohort versus around 67 years in the active-infection cohort. In the active-infection cohort, about 60% of the roughly 20 patients were critically ill and required mechanical ventilation or ECMO. Comorbidities linked to unfavorable COVID-19 outcome were present in about 90% of the 20 patients in the active-infection cohort. Over 7 million TCR sequences were analysed from a TCR and BCR sequence repository that comprised 30 to 45 patients and 55 to 75 time points. A couple of patients were included in both the recovered and active cohorts because samples were available from active disease and after recovery. For the repertoire analyses, the comparison was an age-matched reference group of about 36 healthy donors who were negative for COVID-19 antibodies. As many as 9 follow-up blood samples were taken per patient, and some of the samples covered different disease stages within the same individual. The paper's findings and limits, for the study overall: A total of 2,331 exclusive TCR clusters, including 30 to 40 low-pGen clusters, were found in the recovered cohort. The cohort was judged too small for assessing how HLA contributes to COVID-19 susceptibility or severity. Strongly skewed TRBV/TRBJ gene usage was reported in patients with COVID-19. Few blood samples were available from mildly ill patients while symptoms were present, and early samples from severe cases were likewise scarce. In active COVID-19, TRB repertoires were highly clonal, while at recovery, diversity and richness increased above the levels seen in healthy donors. Specific T cell subsets (CD4+/Treg/CD8+) and sorted SARS-CoV-2-responsive or tetramer+ T cells had not yet been sequenced, and these experiments were ongoing. Prospective validation of the reported TCR clusters was stated to be required before clinical use.

From a lookup of the germline V gene (reference sequence), CDR1 and CDR2 are LNHNV and YYDKDF. The germline V and J ends show losses of 0 bases and 5 bases respectively, and no gene match explains 12 bases of the junction. Measured from the cysteine to the phenylalanine, the CDR3 is 17 residues long. Only CDR3 DNA is held: 51 bases, read in frame from base 1. TRB repertoires were amplified using about 240-550 ng of genomic DNA isolated from blood. In regard to this clonotype: Its binding antigen is unknown. Per-base qualities were not stored, and no clone one base away is much larger.

Sequencing relied on an Illumina MiSeq. Multiplex PCR with BIOMED2 TRB-A/B primer pools was used to amplify the TRB rearrangements. Illumina-compatible adapters and 7-nucleotide sample barcodes were added to the amplicons in two consecutive PCRs. Phusion HS II polymerase was used for all library PCRs. The amplicons were purified from gel with the NucleoSpin Gel and PCR Clean-up kit, measured on Qubit, and combined at 3.5 to 5 nM. Before Illumina next-generation sequencing, the quality of the amplicon pool was assessed on an Agilent 2100 Bioanalyzer. Regarding the original processing steps: Annotation of TRB rearrangements was done in MiXCR 3.0.8 with the default MiXCR reference library. Sequences with fewer than 2 reads and non-productive reads were filtered out, and every unique CDR3 nucleotide sequence was treated as a single clone. R 3.5.1 was used to calculate clonality, diversity, richness and V-J gene usage. GLIPH2 was used for TCR clustering by CDR3 similarity, and generation probabilities were calculated by OLGA. Only GLIPH2 clusters with at least four unique TCR clonotypes present in at least three individuals were retained. Using fastp trimming at Q25 and MiXCR clonotype assembly, TCRdb reanalyzed the public sequencing data and kept in-frame beta chains. Entries that share a CDR3 protein sequence are merged under the most common genes and DNA. These V and J calls originate from TCRdb's pipeline instead of the authors' own analysis. The sample table contains roughly 13,000 distinct CDR3 sequences; only one count was recorded for approximately 24% of them. The top ten clonotypes cover approximately 4% of the sample.

This clonotype was obtained from a human donor who had recovered from COVID-19. The chain joins TRBV15 to TRBJ1-1; 7 bases in the middle match TRBD1. Sequenced material: blood. CDR3 sequence: CATSRDWGTGVGTEAFF. The DNA reads TGTGCCACCAGCAGAGATTGGGGAACAGGGGTTGGGACTGAAGCTTTCTTT.